This T cell receptor (beta chain) was identified during a study of vaccination and CD4 T cells after COVID-19. On the study more broadly: The study enrolled six male and four female convalescents, two of whom were Hispanic.

Treatment denoted: roughly 11-day PBMC culture with coronavirus spike peptide pools or control peptides (ViraFEST assay). V lost 0 bases and J lost 4; bases outside the gene matches: 5. Germline V gives CDR1 DFQATT, CDR2 SNEGSKA (reference sequence). The CDR3 totals 15 residues. Cultured CD4+ T cell DNA underwent sequencing with the Oncomine TCR Beta short-read assay. Genomic DNA was isolated from CD4+ T cells that had been cultured. From the PCR reads, TCRdb called clonotypes with MiXCR, one entry per CDR3 protein. The table includes roughly 18,000 distinct CDR3 sequences, approximately 63% detected once. As for this clonotype: Its antigen is still unknown.

The chain couples TRBV20-1 to TRBJ2-1, with 8 bases identical to TRBD2. Input material: CD4+ T cells from blood, cultured in vitro. This TCR came from a human donor who had recovered from COVID-19. DNA for the CDR3: TGCAGTGCTAGAGACTTTGGGACTAGTTACAATGAGCAGTTCTTC. As protein: CSARDFGTSYNEQFF.